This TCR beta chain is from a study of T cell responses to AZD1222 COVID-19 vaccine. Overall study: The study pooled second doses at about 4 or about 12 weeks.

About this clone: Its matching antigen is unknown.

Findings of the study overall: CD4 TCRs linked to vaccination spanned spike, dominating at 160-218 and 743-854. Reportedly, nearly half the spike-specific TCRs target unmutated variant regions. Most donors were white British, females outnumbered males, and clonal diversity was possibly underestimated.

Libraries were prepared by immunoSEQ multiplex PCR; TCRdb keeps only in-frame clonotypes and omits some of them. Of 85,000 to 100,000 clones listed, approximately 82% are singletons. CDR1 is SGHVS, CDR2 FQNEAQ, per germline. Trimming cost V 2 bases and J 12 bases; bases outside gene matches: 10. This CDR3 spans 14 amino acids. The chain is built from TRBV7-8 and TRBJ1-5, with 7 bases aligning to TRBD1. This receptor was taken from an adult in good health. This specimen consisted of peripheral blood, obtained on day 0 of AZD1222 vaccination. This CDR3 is CASSLYVGTDLQHF. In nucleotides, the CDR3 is TGTGCCAGCAGCTTATACGTCGGGACAGACCTCCAGCATTTT.